This TCR beta chain was sequenced during a study of CD8 T cells in Susac syndrome. General observations from the study: In its TCR sequencing and HLA analysis, the study acknowledged that the number of individuals was relatively small.

Details on this clonotype: Its cognate antigen is unknown.

CD8+ and CD4+ T cells from blood underwent TCR beta sequencing, which was carried out in a high-throughput format. Negative isolation was used for CD8+ and CD4+ T cells and FACS enrichment for TEMRA cells. RNA was extracted with the RNeasy kit, and a quantity of roughly 0.5 to 1 ug was reverse transcribed using random hexamers. The amplification used immunoSEQ multiplex PCR on TCR beta CDR3; it spanned 54 Vbeta and 13 Jbeta. TCRdb processed the immunoSEQ multiplex PCR reads anew with MiXCR; each CDR3 protein has one entry. This sample has approximately 150,000 distinct CDR3 sequences, with about 93% found just once. Germline V gene lookup returns CDR1 SGHRS and CDR2 YFSETQ. The CDR3 has 16 residues. V was cut by 0 bases and J by 12 bases, with 22 bases left in between.

The chain carries TRBV5-1 and TRBJ2-1; D is undetermined. Sequencing was carried out using CD4+ T cells from PBMCs. The TCR was taken from a human donor with multiple sclerosis. CDR3 protein: CASSLGGEKASKGQFF. CDR3 DNA: TGCGCCAGCAGCTTGGGGGGTGAAAAGGCCTCAAAAGGGCAGTTCTTC.